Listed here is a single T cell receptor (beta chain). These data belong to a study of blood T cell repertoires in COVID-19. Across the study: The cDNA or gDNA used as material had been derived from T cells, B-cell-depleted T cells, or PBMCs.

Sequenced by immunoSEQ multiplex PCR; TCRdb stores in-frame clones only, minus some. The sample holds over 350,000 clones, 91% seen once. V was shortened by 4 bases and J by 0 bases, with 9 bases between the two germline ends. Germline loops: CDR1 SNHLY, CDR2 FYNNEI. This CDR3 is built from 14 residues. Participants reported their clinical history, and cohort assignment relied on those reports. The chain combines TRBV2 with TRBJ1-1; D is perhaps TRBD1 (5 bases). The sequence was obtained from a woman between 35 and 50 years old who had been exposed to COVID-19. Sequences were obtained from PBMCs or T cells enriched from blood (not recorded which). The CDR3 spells CASSVMGLNTEAFF. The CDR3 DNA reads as TGTGCCAGCAGTGTGATGGGGCTGAACACTGAAGCTTTCTTT.